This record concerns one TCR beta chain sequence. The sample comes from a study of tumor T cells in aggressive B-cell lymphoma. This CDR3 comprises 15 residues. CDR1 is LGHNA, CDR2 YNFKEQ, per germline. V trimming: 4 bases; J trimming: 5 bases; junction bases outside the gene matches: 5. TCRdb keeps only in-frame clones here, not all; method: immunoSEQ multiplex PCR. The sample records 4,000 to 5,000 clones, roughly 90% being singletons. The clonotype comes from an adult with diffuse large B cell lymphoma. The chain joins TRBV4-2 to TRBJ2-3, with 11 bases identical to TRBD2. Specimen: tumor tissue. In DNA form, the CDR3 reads TGTGCCAGCAGCCGAACTAGCGGGGGTATAGATACGCAGTATTTT. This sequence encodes CASSRTSGGIDTQYF.